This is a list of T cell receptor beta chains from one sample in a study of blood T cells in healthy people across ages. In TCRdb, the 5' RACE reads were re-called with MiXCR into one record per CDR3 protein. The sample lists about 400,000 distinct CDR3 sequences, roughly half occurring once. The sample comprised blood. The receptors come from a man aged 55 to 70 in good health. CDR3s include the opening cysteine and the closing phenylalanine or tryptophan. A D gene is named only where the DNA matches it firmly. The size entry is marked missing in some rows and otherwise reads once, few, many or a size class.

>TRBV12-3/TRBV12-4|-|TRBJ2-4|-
CASTLGQGVNIQYF
TGTGCCAGCACCCTTGGGCAGGGAGTAAACATTCAGTACTTC
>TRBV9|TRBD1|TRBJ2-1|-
CASSVAGQGYNEQFF
TGTGCCAGCAGCGTAGCTGGACAGGGATACAATGAGCAGTTCTTC
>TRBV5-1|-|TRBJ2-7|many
CASSLAEGSLNEQYF
TGCGCCAGCAGCTTGGCCGAAGGGTCCCTGAACGAGCAGTACTTC
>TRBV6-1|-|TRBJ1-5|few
CATTRSNQPQHF
TGTGCCACAACTCGGAGCAATCAGCCCCAGCATTTT
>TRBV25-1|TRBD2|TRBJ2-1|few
CASGDRLAGREQFF
TGTGCCAGCGGGGACCGACTAGCGGGACGGGAGCAGTTCTTC
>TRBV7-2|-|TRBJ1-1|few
CASFGWRGRTEAFF
TGTGCCAGCTTTGGCTGGAGGGGCCGCACTGAAGCTTTCTTT
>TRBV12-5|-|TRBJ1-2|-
CASGSPLGTPHSGGYTF
TGTGCTAGTGGTTCACCTCTTGGGACTCCACATTCCGGGGGCTACACCTTC
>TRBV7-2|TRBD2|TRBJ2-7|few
CASSATSDHEQYF
TGTGCCAGCAGCGCAACTAGCGACCACGAGCAGTACTTC
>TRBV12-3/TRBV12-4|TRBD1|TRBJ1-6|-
CASSFEGAPSSPLHF
TGTGCCAGCAGTTTTGAGGGGGCGCCTAGTTCACCCCTCCACTTT
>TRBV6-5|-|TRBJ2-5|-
CASSYPRGTQYF
TGTGCCAGCAGTTACCCGAGGGGGACCCAGTACTTC
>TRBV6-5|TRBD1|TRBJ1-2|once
CASSGGDSLEYGYTF
TGTGCCAGCAGTGGGGGGGACAGTCTTGAGTATGGCTACACCTTC
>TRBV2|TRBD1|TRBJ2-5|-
CASSSGTGKQETQYF
TGTGCCAGCAGCTCTGGGACAGGGAAACAAGAGACCCAGTACTTC
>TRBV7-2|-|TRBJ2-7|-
CASSLLGQGPTYEQYF
TGTGCCAGCAGCTTACTCGGGCAGGGACCTACCTACGAGCAGTACTTC
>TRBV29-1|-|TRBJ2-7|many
CSVEGGGGGRSSYEQYF
TGCAGCGTTGAAGGTGGTGGTGGGGGCCGGAGCTCCTACGAGCAGTACTTC
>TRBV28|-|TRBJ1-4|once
CASRPGGAGEKLFF
TGTGCCAGCAGACCCGGCGGGGCAGGGGAAAAACTGTTTTTT
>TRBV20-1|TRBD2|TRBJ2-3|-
CSASKSGGTITDTQYF
TGCAGTGCTAGTAAGAGCGGGGGAACCATCACAGATACGCAGTATTTT
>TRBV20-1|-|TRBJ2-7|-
CSASGLTYGQYF
TGCAGTGCTAGCGGGCTTACCTACGGGCAGTACTTC